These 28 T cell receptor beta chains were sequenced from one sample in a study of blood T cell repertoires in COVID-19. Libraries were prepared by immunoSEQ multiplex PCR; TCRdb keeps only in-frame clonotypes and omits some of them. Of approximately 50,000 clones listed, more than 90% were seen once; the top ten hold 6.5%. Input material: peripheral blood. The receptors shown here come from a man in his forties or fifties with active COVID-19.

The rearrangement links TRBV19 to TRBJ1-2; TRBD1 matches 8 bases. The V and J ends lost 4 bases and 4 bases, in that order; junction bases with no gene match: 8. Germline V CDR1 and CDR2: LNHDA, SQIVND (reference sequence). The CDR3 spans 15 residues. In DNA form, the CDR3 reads TGTGCCAGTAGTAGGACAGGGACCGGTAGCTATGGCTACACCTTC. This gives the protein CASSRTGTGSYGYTF.

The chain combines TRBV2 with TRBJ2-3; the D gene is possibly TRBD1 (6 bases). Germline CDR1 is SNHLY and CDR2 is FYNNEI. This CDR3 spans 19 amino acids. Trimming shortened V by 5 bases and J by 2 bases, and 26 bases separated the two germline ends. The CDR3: CASSRRTVPSSSYTDTQYF. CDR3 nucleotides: TGTGCCAGCAGTCGGAGGACAGTACCATCCTCTTCCTACACAGATACGCAGTATTTT.

Here the CDR3 DNA reads TGTGCCAGCAGCCAAAGGAGGGCCACTGAAGCTTTCTTT. Encoded protein: CASSQRRATEAFF. The chain links TRBV4-2 to TRBJ1-1; D ambiguous. V lost 2 bases, J lost 4 bases, and 8 bases lay in between. From germline, CDR1 is LGHNA and CDR2 YNFKEQ. The CDR3 runs 13 residues.

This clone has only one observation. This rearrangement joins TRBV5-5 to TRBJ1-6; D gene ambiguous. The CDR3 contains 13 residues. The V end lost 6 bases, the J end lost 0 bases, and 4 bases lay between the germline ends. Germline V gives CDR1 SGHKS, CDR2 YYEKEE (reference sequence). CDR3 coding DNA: TGTGCCAGCACGAGCTCCTATAATTCACCCCTCCACTTT. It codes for CASTSSYNSPLHF.

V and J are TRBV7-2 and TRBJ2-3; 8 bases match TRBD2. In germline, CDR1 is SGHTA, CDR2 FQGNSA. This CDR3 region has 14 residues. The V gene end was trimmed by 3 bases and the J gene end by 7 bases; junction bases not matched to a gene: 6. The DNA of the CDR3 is TGTGCCAGCAGCTTGACGACTAGCGCCTATACGCAGTATTTT. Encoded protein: CASSLTTSAYTQYF.

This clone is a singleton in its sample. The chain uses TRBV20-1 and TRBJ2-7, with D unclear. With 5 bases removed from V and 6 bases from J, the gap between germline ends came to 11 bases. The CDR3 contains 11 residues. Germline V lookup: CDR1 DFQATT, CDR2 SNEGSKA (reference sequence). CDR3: CSALLSIEQYF. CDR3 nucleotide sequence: TGCAGTGCTCTACTGAGCATCGAGCAGTACTTC.

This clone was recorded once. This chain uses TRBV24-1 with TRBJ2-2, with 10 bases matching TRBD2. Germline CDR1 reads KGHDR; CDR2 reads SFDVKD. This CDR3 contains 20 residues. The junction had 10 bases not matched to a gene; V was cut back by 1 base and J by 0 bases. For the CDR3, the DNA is TGTGCCACCAGTGATTTCCAATTGGGTAGCGGGGGGCCGAACACCGGGGAGCTGTTTTTT. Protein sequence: CATSDFQLGSGGPNTGELFF.

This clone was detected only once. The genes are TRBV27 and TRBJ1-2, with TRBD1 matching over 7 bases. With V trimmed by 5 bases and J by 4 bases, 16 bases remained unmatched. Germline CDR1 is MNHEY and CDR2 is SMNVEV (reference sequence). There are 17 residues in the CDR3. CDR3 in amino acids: CASSRRTGKGLFYGYTF. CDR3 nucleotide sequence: TGTGCCAGCAGTCGTCGGACAGGCAAGGGATTGTTCTATGGCTACACCTTC.

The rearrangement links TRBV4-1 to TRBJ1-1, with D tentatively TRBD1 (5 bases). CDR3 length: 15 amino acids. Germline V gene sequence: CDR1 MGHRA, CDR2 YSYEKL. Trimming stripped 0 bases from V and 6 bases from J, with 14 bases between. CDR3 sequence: CASSQEDTVDSEAFF. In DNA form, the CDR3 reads TGCGCCAGCAGCCAAGAGGACACCGTAGATTCTGAAGCTTTCTTT.

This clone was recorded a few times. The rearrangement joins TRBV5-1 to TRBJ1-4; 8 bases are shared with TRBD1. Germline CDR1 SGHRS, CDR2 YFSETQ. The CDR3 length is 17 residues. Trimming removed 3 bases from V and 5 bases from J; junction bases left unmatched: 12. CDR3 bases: TGCGCCAGCAGCTCCGAAGGGACAGGCGGCGGGAATGAAAAACTGTTTTTT. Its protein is CASSSEGTGGGNEKLFF.

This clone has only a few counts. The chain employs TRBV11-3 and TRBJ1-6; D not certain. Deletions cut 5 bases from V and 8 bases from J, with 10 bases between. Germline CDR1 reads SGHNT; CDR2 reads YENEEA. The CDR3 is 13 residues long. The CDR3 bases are TGTGCCAGCAGCCGTAACTTAGATTCACCCCTCCACTTT. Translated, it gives CASSRNLDSPLHF.

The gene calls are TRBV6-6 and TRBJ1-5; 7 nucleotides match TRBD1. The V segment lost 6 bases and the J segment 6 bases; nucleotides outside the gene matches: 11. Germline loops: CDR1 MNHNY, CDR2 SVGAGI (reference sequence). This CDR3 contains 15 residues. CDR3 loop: CASSPSDRAVQPQHF. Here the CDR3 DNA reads TGTGCCAGCAGCCCCTCTGACAGGGCGGTTCAGCCCCAGCATTTT.

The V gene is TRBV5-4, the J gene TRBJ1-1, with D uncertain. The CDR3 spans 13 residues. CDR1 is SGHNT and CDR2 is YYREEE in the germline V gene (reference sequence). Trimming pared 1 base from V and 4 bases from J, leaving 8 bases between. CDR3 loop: CASSLWEGTEAFF. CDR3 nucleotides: TGTGCCAGCAGCTTGTGGGAGGGCACTGAAGCTTTCTTT.

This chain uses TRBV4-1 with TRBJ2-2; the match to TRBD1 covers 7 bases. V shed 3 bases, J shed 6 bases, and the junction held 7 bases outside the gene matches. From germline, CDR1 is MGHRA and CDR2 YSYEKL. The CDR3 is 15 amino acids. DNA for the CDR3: TGCGCCAGCAGCCAGCAAAGACAGGGCCCCGGGGAGCTGTTTTTT. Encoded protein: CASSQQRQGPGELFF.

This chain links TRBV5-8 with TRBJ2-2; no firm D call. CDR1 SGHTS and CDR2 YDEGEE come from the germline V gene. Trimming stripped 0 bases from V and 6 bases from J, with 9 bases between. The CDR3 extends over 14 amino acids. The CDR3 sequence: CASSLAAGAGELFF. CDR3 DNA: TGTGCCAGCAGCTTGGCGGCCGGAGCCGGGGAGCTGTTTTTT.

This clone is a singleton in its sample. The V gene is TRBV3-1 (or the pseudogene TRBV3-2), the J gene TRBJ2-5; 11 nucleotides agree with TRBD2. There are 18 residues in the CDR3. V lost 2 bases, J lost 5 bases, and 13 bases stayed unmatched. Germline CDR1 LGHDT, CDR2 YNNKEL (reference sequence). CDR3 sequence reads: CASSQLLGRVAGGETQYF. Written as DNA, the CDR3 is TGTGCCAGCAGCCAATTATTAGGTCGGGTAGCGGGGGGGGAGACCCAGTACTTC.

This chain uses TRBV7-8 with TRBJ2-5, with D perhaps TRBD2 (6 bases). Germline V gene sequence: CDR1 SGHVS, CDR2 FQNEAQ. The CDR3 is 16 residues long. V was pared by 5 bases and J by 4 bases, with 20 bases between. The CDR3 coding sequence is TGTGCCAGCAGCCCCGTGGGAGGACCGAGGGGAGAGACCCAGTACTTC. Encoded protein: CASSPVGGPRGETQYF.

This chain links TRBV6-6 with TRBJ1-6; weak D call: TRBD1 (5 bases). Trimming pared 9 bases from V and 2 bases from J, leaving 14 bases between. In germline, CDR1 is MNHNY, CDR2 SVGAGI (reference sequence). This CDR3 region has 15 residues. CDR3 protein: CARPVSTAYNSPLHF. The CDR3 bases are TGTGCCAGACCCGTCTCGACAGCCTATAATTCACCCCTCCACTTT.

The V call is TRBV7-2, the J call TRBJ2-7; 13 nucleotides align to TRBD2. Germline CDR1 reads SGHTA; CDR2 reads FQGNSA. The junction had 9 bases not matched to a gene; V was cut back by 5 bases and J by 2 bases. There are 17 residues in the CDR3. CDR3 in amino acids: CASSRTSGSFGAYEQYF. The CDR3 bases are TGTGCCAGCAGCCGGACTAGCGGGAGTTTTGGGGCCTACGAGCAGTACTTC. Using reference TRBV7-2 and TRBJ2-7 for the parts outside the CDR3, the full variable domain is GAGVSQSPSNKVTEKGKDVELRCDPISGHTALYWYRQSLGQGLEFLIYFQGNSAPDKSGLPSDRFSAERTGGSVSTLTIQRTQQEDSAVYLCASSRTSGSFGAYEQYFGPGTRLTVT.

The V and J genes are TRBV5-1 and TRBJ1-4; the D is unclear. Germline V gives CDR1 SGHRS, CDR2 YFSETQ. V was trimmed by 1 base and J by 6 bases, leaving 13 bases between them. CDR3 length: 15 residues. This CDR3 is CASSLTEPPYEKLFF. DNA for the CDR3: TGCGCCAGCAGCTTGACCGAGCCCCCTTATGAAAAACTGTTTTTT.

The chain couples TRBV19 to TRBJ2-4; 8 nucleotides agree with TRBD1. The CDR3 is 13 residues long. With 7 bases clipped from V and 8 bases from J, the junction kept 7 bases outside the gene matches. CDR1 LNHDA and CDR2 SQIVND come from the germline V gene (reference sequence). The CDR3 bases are TGTGCCAGTAACGGACAGGGAAGTTACATTCAGTACTTC. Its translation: CASNGQGSYIQYF.

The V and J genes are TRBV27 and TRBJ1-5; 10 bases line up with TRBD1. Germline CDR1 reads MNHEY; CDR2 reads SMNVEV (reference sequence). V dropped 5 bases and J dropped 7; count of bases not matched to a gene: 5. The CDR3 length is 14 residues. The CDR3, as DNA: TGTGCCAGCAGTCCGTCGACAGGGGGCCAGCCCCAGCATTTT. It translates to CASSPSTGGQPQHF.

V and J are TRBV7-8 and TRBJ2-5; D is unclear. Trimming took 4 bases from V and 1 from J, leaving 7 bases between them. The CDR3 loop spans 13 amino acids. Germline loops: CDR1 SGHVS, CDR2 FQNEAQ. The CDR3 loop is CASSSRIQETQYF. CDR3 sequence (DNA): TGTGCCAGCAGCTCCAGGATCCAAGAGACCCAGTACTTC.

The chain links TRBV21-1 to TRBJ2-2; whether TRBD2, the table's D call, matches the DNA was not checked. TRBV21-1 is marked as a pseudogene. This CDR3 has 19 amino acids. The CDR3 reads CASSALTSGRVYYTGELFF. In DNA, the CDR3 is TGTGCCAGCAGCGCGTTGACTAGCGGGAGAGTTTACTACACCGGGGAGCTGTTTTTT.

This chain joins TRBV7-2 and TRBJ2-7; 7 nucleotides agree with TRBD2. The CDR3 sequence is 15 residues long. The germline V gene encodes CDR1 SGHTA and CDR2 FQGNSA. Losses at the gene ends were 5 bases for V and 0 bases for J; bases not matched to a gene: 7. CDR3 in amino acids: CASSGRGSGSYEQYF. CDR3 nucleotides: TGTGCCAGCAGCGGGCGGGGGAGCGGCTCCTACGAGCAGTACTTC.

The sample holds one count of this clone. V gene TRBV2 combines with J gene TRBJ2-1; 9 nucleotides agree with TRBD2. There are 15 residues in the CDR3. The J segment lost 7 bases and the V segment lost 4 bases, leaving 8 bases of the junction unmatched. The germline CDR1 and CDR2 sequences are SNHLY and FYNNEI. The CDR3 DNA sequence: TGTGCCAGCAGTGGACCCAGCGGGGGGAGGAATGAGCAGTTCTTC. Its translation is CASSGPSGGRNEQFF.

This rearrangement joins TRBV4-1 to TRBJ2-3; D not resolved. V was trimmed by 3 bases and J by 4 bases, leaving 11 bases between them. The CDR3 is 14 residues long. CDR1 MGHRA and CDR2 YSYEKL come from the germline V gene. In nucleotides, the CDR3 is TGCGCCAGCAGCCAGACTTCCCCCCCAGATACGCAGTATTTT. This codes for CASSQTSPPDTQYF.

The CDR3, as DNA: TGTGCCAGCTCACCACCATATGAGGCAGCCTATGGCTACACCTTC. This encodes CASSPPYEAAYGYTF. This chain links TRBV18 with TRBJ1-2; D is undetermined. CDR3 length equals 15 residues. The V end was cut by 0 bases, the J end by 4 bases, with 12 bases between. Germline CDR1 reads KGHSH; CDR2 reads LQKENI.